One sample yielded the 21 T cell receptor beta chains listed below, sequenced in a study of beta chain features in type 1 diabetes. Expressed TCRB transcripts were sequenced because the entire RNA isolate underwent reverse transcription. The data were produced by immunoSEQ multiplex PCR, yet TCRdb's version contains in-frame clones alone and is incomplete. The sample comprises hundreds of thousands of clones, roughly 12% of which are singletons, and 0.02% to 0.025% rests with the top ten. Their recognized antigens are unknown. Study-wide findings and caveats: Across all four CD4+ subsets, people with type 1 diabetes showed modestly shorter TCRB CDR3s.

The sequenced sample consisted of naive CD4+ T cells from blood. The receptors were sampled from a man between 18 and 35 years old with type 1 diabetes.

This clone has just a few counts. The chain joins TRBV30 to TRBJ1-2, with D perhaps TRBD1 (6 bases). The CDR3 loop spans 13 amino acids. Germline CDR1 reads GTSNPN; CDR2 reads SVGIG (reference sequence). With 2 bases removed from V and 4 bases from J, the gap between germline ends came to 11 bases. The DNA of the CDR3 is TGTGCCTGGAGTCCGACAGGTAGCTATGGCTACACCTTC. It codes for CAWSPTGSYGYTF. The whole variable domain, remainder taken from reference TRBV30 and TRBJ1-2, is SQTIHQWPATLVQPVGSPLSLECTVEGTSNPNLYWYRQAAGRGLQLLFYSVGIGQISSEVPQNLSASRPQDRQFILSSKKLLLSDSGFYLCAWSPTGSYGYTFGSGTRLTVV.

As DNA, the CDR3 is TGTGCCAGCAGCTTGAGACAGGTTAACACCGGGGAGCTGTTTTTT. It is translated as CASSLRQVNTGELFF. The chain couples TRBV7-9 to TRBJ2-2, with D perhaps TRBD1 (6 bases). CDR3 length equals 15 residues. Germline V gene data show CDR1 as SEHNR and CDR2 as FQNEAQ (reference sequence). V was shortened by 3 bases and J by 2 bases, with 10 bases between the two germline ends.

In its sample, this clone was seen a few times. J is TRBJ2-7 and V is TRBV28; D may be TRBD1 or TRBD2 (5 bases each). V gave up 6 bases and J gave up 3 bases, with 15 bases separating them. This CDR3 spans 14 amino acids. The germline CDR1 and CDR2 sequences are MDHEN and SYDVKM. The CDR3 region is CASSPGLRVYEQYF. CDR3 bases: TGTGCCAGCAGCCCCGGACTCAGGGTCTACGAGCAGTACTTC.

The table lists this clone with a few counts. V and J are TRBV18 and TRBJ2-2; TRBD1 is a possible D gene (5 bases). Looked up from germline, CDR1 is KGHSH and CDR2 is LQKENI. The CDR3 extends over 17 amino acids. The V end was cut by 3 bases, the J end by 0 bases, with 14 bases between. As DNA, the CDR3 is TGTGCCAGCTCACCGTTCGAAGAACAGGCGAACACCGGGGAGCTGTTTTTT. Translating gives CASSPFEEQANTGELFF.

A few counts support this clone. DNA for the CDR3: TGTGCCAGCAGTGAACAGGGGGCGAGCGTGGGAAAACTGTTTTTT. This gives the protein CASSEQGASVGKLFF. V and J are TRBV6-1 and TRBJ1-4; TRBD1 agrees at 8 bases. CDR1 MNHNS and CDR2 SASEGT come from the germline V gene. The junction had 9 bases not matched to a gene; V was cut back by 2 bases and J by 10 bases. The CDR3 covers 15 residues.

This clone was recorded a few times. The chain uses TRBV30 and TRBJ1-2; possibly TRBD1 for D (5 bases). The CDR3 consists of 13 residues. The V gene's germline CDR1 is GTSNPN and CDR2 SVGIG (reference sequence). Trimming left V 5 bases short and J 2 bases short, with 12 bases between. The CDR3 reads CAWWDPRNYGYTF. CDR3 nucleotide sequence: TGTGCCTGGTGGGACCCCCGAAACTATGGCTACACCTTC.

This clone has just a few counts. The V call is TRBV7-2, the J call TRBJ1-2; maybe TRBD1 (6 bases). Germline CDR1 SGHTA, CDR2 FQGNSA. The germline V and J ends were trimmed by 1 base and 2 bases, with 11 bases remaining between them. The CDR3 spans 15 residues. CDR3 region: CASSLGTGLNYGYTF. CDR3 in DNA: TGTGCCAGCAGCTTAGGTACAGGGTTGAACTATGGCTACACCTTC.

This rearrangement joins TRBV29-1 to TRBJ1-1; D is undetermined. CDR3 length: 11 amino acids. Germline CDR1 is SQVTM and CDR2 is ANQGSEA. Trimming took off 3 bases at V and 11 bases at J, with 13 bases between the two ends. CDR3 DNA: TGCAGCGTTGAGCAGGCCCCGGGGGCTTTCTTT. This gives the protein CSVEQAPGAFF.

V and J are TRBV9 and TRBJ1-4, with a weak D call TRBD1 (6 bases). The CDR3 has 16 amino acids. V was trimmed by 3 bases and J by 6 bases, leaving 18 bases between them. Germline CDR1 SGDLS, CDR2 YYNGEE. CDR3 bases: TGTGCCAGCAGCGGAACTGGGGGGGCCACTTATGAAAAACTGTTTTTT. This sequence encodes CASSGTGGATYEKLFF.

The chain joins TRBV4-2 to TRBJ2-3; possible D gene TRBD2, 6 bases. This CDR3 contains 15 residues. The germline CDR1 and CDR2 sequences are LGHNA and YNFKEQ. Deletions cut 5 bases from V and 4 bases from J, with 16 bases between. The CDR3 here is CASSGHGLAPDTQYF. The CDR3 DNA follows: TGTGCCAGCAGCGGACACGGCCTAGCGCCAGATACGCAGTATTTT.

This clone turned up a few times. V and J are TRBV6-5 and TRBJ1-6; D possibly corresponds to TRBD1 (6 bases). The CDR3 contains 16 residues. The V and J ends lost 0 bases and 7 bases respectively, with 13 bases between them. In germline, CDR1 is MNHEY, CDR2 SVGAGI. CDR3 nucleotide sequence: TGTGCCAGCAGTTACTCGATTGGGGGGCGAAATTCACCCCTCCACTTT. Translating gives CASSYSIGGRNSPLHF.

The rearrangement uses TRBV28 and TRBJ2-4; 9 positions agree with TRBD1. This CDR3 has 15 residues. The V and J ends lost 5 bases and 2 bases, in that order; junction bases with no gene match: 4. Per the germline V gene, CDR1 is MDHEN and CDR2 is SYDVKM. The CDR3 sequence: CASSSTGGSKNIQYF. The CDR3 region has the DNA TGTGCCAGCAGTAGCACAGGGGGCTCCAAAAACATTCAGTACTTC.

As to this clone: Within the sample, other DNA sequences also encode this same CDR3. The chain combines TRBV11-2 with TRBJ2-2; no reliable D call. Trimming stripped 4 bases from V and 2 bases from J, with 2 bases between. CDR1 SGHAT and CDR2 FQNNGV come from the germline V gene. The length of the CDR3 is 12 residues. In DNA form, the CDR3 reads TGTGCCAGCAGCTCAAACACCGGGGAGCTGTTTTTT. The encoded protein is CASSSNTGELFF.

In this sample, this clone turned up a few times. This chain links TRBV5-1 with TRBJ2-1; 10 nucleotides line up with TRBD2. Trimming took 5 bases from V and 8 from J; bases not matched to a gene: 13. The CDR3 extends over 16 amino acids. Germline V gene sequence: CDR1 SGHRS, CDR2 YFSETQ. CDR3 bases: TGCGCCAGCAGTCTTCCCACTAGCGGGGATAGGGATGAGCAGTTCTTC. Protein product: CASSLPTSGDRDEQFF.

The sample holds a few counts of this clone. This chain connects TRBV6-5 to TRBJ2-7, with D perhaps TRBD2 (6 bases). The V gene lost 9 bases and the J gene lost 2 bases, with 20 bases spanning the gap. Germline CDR1 and CDR2: MNHEY and SVGAGI. This CDR3 has 15 residues. The CDR3 is CASSRGETGTYEQYF. The CDR3 nucleotides are TGTGCCAGTTCGCGGGGTGAGACTGGCACCTACGAGCAGTACTTC.

This chain links TRBV5-1 with TRBJ2-7; 7 nucleotides line up with TRBD1. The ends lost 2 bases at V and 2 bases at J; junction bases unmatched: 4. The length of the CDR3 is 14 residues. Germline CDR1 SGHRS, CDR2 YFSETQ. The CDR3 loop is CASSLTTGTYEQYF. Written as DNA, the CDR3 is TGCGCCAGCAGCTTAACGACAGGGACCTACGAGCAGTACTTC. The full variable domain, in which reference TRBV5-1 and TRBJ2-7 provide the parts outside the CDR3, is KAGVTQTPRYLIKTRGQQVTLSCSPISGHRSVSWYQQTPGQGLQFLFEYFSETQRNKGNFPGRFSGRQFSNSRSEMNVSTLELGDSALYLCASSLTTGTYEQYFGPGTRLTVT.

This rearrangement joins TRBV4-1 to TRBJ2-7; D perhaps matches TRBD1 (5 bases). Germline V gene lookup returns CDR1 MGHRA and CDR2 YSYEKL. This CDR3 contains 15 residues. The V and J ends lost 0 bases and 2 bases respectively, with 11 bases between them. DNA of the CDR3: TGCGCCAGCAGCCAAGATCGGACAACAACCTACGAGCAGTACTTC. It is translated as CASSQDRTTTYEQYF.

The chain uses TRBV7-8 and TRBJ2-7, with D hard to call. Germline CDR1 is SGHVS and CDR2 is FQNEAQ. Trimming cost V 5 bases and J 2 bases, with 4 bases left between them. This CDR3 is built from 11 residues. For the CDR3, the DNA is TGTGCCAGCAGCACCGCCTACGAGCAGTACTTC. Translating gives CASSTAYEQYF.

This sequence joins TRBV27 and TRBJ1-2; 7 bases map to TRBD1. From germline, CDR1 is MNHEY and CDR2 SMNVEV (reference sequence). The CDR3 contains 12 residues. J was trimmed by 6 bases and V by 5 bases; bases with no gene match: 3. For the CDR3, the DNA is TGTGCCAGCAGTCCCACAGGGGATGGCTACACCTTC. Its translation is CASSPTGDGYTF.

This clone was found a few times. Other nucleotide sequences from this sample produce the same CDR3. This chain connects TRBV18 to TRBJ2-7; either TRBD1 or TRBD2 may fit D (5 bases each). There are 11 residues in the CDR3. Germline V lookup: CDR1 KGHSH, CDR2 LQKENI. The V end was cut by 3 bases, the J end by 5 bases, with 5 bases between. DNA for the CDR3: TGTGCCAGCTCACCGGGGGACGAGCAGTACTTC. Translating it yields CASSPGDEQYF.

A few counts support this clone. This chain links TRBV14 with TRBJ2-7; 11 bases agree with TRBD2. CDR1 is SGHDN, CDR2 FVKESK, per germline. J gave up 4 bases and V 1 base, and 3 bases lay outside the gene matches. This CDR3 is 15 amino acids long. Written as DNA, the CDR3 is TGTGCCAGCAGCCAAGCTAGCGGGGGGACATACGAGCAGTACTTC. Its translation: CASSQASGGTYEQYF.